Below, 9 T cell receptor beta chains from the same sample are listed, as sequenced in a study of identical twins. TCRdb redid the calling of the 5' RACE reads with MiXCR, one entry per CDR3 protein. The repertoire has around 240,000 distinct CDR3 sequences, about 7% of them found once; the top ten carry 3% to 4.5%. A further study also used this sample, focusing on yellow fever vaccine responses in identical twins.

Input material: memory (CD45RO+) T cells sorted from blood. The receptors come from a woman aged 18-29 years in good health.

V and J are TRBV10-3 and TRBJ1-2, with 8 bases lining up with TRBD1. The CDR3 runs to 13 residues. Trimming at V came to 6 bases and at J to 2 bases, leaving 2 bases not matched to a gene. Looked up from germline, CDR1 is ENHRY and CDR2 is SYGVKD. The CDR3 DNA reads TGTGCCATCAGGACAGGGGAGAACTATGGCTACACCTTC. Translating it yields CAIRTGENYGYTF.

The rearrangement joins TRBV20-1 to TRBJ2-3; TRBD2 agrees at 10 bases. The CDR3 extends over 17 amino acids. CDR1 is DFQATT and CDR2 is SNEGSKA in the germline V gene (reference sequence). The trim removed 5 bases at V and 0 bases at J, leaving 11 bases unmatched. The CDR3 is CSAYGAGGPTSTDTQYF. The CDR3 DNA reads TGCAGTGCTTATGGAGCGGGGGGGCCGACTAGCACAGATACGCAGTATTTT.

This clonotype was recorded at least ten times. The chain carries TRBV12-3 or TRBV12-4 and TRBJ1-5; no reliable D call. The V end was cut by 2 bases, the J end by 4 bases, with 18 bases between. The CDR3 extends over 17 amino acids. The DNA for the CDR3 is TGTGCCAGCAGTTTATCCTGGGTCGGGTCCGGGAATCAGCCCCAGCATTTT. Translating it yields CASSLSWVGSGNQPQHF.

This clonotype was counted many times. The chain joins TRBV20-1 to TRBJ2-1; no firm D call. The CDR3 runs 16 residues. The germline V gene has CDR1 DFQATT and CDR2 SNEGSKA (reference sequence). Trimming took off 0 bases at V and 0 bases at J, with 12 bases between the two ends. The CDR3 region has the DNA TGCAGTGCTAGAGATTTGGGCCCTAGCTCCTACAATGAGCAGTTCTTC. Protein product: CSARDLGPSSYNEQFF.

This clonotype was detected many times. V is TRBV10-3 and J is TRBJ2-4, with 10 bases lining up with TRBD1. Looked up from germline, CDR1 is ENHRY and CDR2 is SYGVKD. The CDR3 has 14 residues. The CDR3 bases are TGTGCTACCCAGAGTGGACAGGGGGGGAACATTCAGTACTTC. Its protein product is CATQSGQGGNIQYF.

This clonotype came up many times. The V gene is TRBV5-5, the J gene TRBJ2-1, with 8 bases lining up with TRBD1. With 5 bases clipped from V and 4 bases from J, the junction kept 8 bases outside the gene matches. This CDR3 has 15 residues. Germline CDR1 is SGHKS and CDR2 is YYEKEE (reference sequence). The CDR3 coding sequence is TGTGCCAGCAGTTCGACAGGGGCGGAATACAATGAGCAGTTCTTC. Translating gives CASSSTGAEYNEQFF.

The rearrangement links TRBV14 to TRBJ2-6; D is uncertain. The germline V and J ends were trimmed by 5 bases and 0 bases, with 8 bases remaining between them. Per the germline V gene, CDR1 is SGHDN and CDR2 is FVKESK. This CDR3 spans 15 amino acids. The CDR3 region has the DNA TGTGCCAGCAGCACCGGCTTCTCTGGGGCCAACGTCCTGACTTTC. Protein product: CASSTGFSGANVLTF.

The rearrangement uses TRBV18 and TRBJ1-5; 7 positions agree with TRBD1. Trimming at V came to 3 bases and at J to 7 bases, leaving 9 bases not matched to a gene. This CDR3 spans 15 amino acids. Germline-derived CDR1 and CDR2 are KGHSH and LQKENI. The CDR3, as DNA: TGTGCCAGCTCACCTGGGGGAAGGGGGCTCCAGCCCCAGCATTTT. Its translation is CASSPGGRGLQPQHF.

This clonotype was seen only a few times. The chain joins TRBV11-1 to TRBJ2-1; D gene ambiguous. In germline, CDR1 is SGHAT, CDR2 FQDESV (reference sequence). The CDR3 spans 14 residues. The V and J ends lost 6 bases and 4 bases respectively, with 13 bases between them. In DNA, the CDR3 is TGTGCCAGCAGAAGAAGGGCCGAATACAATGAGCAGTTCTTC. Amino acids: CASRRRAEYNEQFF.